A single sample gave rise to the 2 T cell receptor beta chains below, sequenced in a study of T cell responses to AZD1222 COVID-19 vaccine. Sequencing used immunoSEQ multiplex PCR; TCRdb keeps in-frame clones, though not all of them. The sample shows roughly 90,000 clones, 75% to 90% of them seen only once. The input for sequencing was peripheral blood, taken 28 days after the second AZD1222 dose. These receptors originate from an adult who received the AZD1222 COVID-19 vaccine.

In its sample, this clone was seen a few times. J is TRBJ2-2 and V is TRBV6-4; maybe TRBD1 (5 bases). The CDR3 length is 13 residues. The germline gives CDR1 MRHNA, CDR2 SNTAGT. The V and J ends lost 3 bases and 3 bases respectively, with 5 bases between them. CDR3 nucleotide sequence: TGTGCCAGCAGTGAACAGGACACCGGGGAGCTGTTTTTT. Its protein is CASSEQDTGELFF.

The chain joins TRBV19 to TRBJ2-7, with 9 nucleotides matching TRBD1. V trimming: 4 bases; J trimming: 7 bases; junction bases outside the gene matches: 11. The CDR3 runs 15 residues. CDR1 is LNHDA, CDR2 SQIVND, per germline (reference sequence). The CDR3 loop is CASSTTGTGTGEQYF. The CDR3 coding sequence is TGTGCCAGTAGTACCACCGGGACAGGGACTGGGGAGCAGTACTTC.